These T cell receptor beta chains were read from a single sample in a study of T cell responses to AZD1222 COVID-19 vaccine. The table came from immunoSEQ multiplex PCR; TCRdb's copy has only in-frame clones and leaves some out. The data show roughly 120,000 clones, approximately 88% seen once. The material was peripheral blood, obtained on day 0 of MenACWY control vaccination. The receptors shown here come from an adult in good health. Both conserved end residues are part of each CDR3. Fields, in order: D gene, clone size, V gene, J gene, CDR3 DNA, CDR3 protein. The D gene is left open where the match is weak. Rows may omit the clone size; those that give it use once, few, many or a size class.

>NA|NA|TRBV15|TRBJ2-7
TGTGCCACCAGCAGAGTCTCCTCCTACGAGCAGTACTTC
CATSRVSSYEQYF
>NA|NA|TRBV11-3|TRBJ2-3
TGTGCCAGCAGCTTAGATGTTTCCCCCGGGAGAGGAGATACGCAGTATTTT
CASSLDVSPGRGDTQYF
>NA|few|TRBV21-1|TRBJ2-7
TGTGCCAGCAGCACGGGACTAGCGGTATACGAGCAGTACTTC
CASSTGLAVYEQYF
>NA|NA|TRBV6-5|TRBJ2-7
TGTGCCAGCAGTTACTCGAGGGACAATTCCTACGAGCAGTACTTC
CASSYSRDNSYEQYF
>TRBD1|once|TRBV24-1|TRBJ1-5
TGTGCCACCAATCCGGACAGGGGGAATCAGCCCCAGCATTTT
CATNPDRGNQPQHF
>NA|once|TRBV28|TRBJ1-3
TGTGCCAGCAGTTTAAACAGGATCTCTGGAAACACCATATATTTT
CASSLNRISGNTIYF
>NA|once|TRBV27|TRBJ2-7
TGTGCCAGCAGTTTAGGGACCGCCTACGAGCAGTACTTC
CASSLGTAYEQYF
>TRBD1|NA|TRBV4-1|TRBJ2-7
TGCGCCAGCAGCCAAGCCGGGACAGGGACAATCCACGAGCAGTACTTC
CASSQAGTGTIHEQYF
>NA|NA|TRBV27|TRBJ1-3
TGTGCCAGCAGTTTACAGGGGCGTCTCGGAAACACCATATATTTT
CASSLQGRLGNTIYF
>NA|NA|TRBV21-1|TRBJ1-5
TGTGCCAGCAGCAAATTATGCGCTGAGAACAGGGACTCCTGTCAGCCCCAGCATTTT
CASSKLCAENRDSCQPQHF
>NA|medium-sized|TRBV30|TRBJ1-2
TGTGCCTGGAGTGCGACCGGGCCCCTGGATGGCTACACCTTC
CAWSATGPLDGYTF
>NA|NA|TRBV24-1|TRBJ2-7
TGTGCCACCAGTGATTCCCCGGGCAGGGCAAGATACGAGCAGTACTTC
CATSDSPGRARYEQYF
>NA|NA|TRBV6-5|TRBJ1-5
TGTGCCAGCATATTCGGAGAGAATAGCAATCAGCCCCAGCATTTT
CASIFGENSNQPQHF
>NA|NA|TRBV5-4|TRBJ2-1
TGTGCCAGCAGCTTGAACCACAATGAGCAGTTCTTC
CASSLNHNEQFF
>TRBD2|NA|TRBV28|TRBJ2-3
TGTGCCAGCAGACTAGCGGGAGTCACAGATACGCAGTATTTT
CASRLAGVTDTQYF
>NA|NA|TRBV6-5|TRBJ1-1
TGTGCCAGCAGTTACGAGGGGGGGCCGAACACTGAAGCTTTCTTT
CASSYEGGPNTEAFF
>NA|NA|TRBV30|TRBJ2-7
TGTGCCTGGAACCGGGGTTGGTACGAGCAGTACTTC
CAWNRGWYEQYF
>TRBD1|NA|TRBV9|TRBJ2-5
TGTGCCAGCAGCGTTTGGGACAGCCAAGAGACCCAGTACTTC
CASSVWDSQETQYF
>TRBD2|NA|TRBV18|TRBJ2-7
TGTGCCAGCACACCATGGGCGGGGGGTTCCTACGAGCAGTACTTC
CASTPWAGGSYEQYF
>NA|NA|TRBV21-1|TRBJ1-5
TGTGCCAGCAGCAAAGCTAGACAGGGGGCTGATCAGCCCCAGCATTTT
CASSKARQGADQPQHF
>TRBD1|NA|TRBV4-1|TRBJ1-1
TGCGCCAGCAGCCAAGGGGGACAGGGACGCATGAACACTGAAGCTTTCTTT
CASSQGGQGRMNTEAFF
>NA|few|TRBV5-1|TRBJ2-3
TGCGCCAGCAGTGGGGGCGAGTGGGGAGATACGCAGTATTTT
CASSGGEWGDTQYF
>TRBD2|NA|TRBV24-1|TRBJ2-7
TGTGCCACCAGTGATCGGGGGACTAGCGGGAGCTACGAGCAGTACTTC
CATSDRGTSGSYEQYF
>NA|NA|TRBV19|TRBJ1-5
TGTGCCAGTAGTCTAGACAAGGGCAATCAGCCCCAGCATTTT
CASSLDKGNQPQHF
>NA|once|TRBV19|TRBJ1-4
TGTGCCAGTAATCCCCGAGGCCCCACAACTAATGAAAAACTGTTTTTT
CASNPRGPTTNEKLFF
>TRBD1|NA|TRBV20-1|TRBJ1-6
TGCAGTGCTAGTGTAGGGACAGGGAAGAATTCACCCCTCCACTTT
CSASVGTGKNSPLHF
>NA|NA|TRBV24-1|TRBJ2-7
TGTGCCACCAGTGATCTGGTCAAACAAATCTCCTACGAGCAGTACTTC
CATSDLVKQISYEQYF
>NA|NA|TRBV5-1|TRBJ1-3
TGCGCCAGCAGCTTGGCCTGGCAGACCTCTGGAAACACCATATATTTT
CASSLAWQTSGNTIYF
>NA|NA|TRBV5-1|TRBJ2-2
TGCGCCAGCAGCTTGTTAATTGGGGCGAACACCGGGGAGCTGTTTTTT
CASSLLIGANTGELFF
>NA|NA|TRBV6-1|TRBJ2-1
TGTGCCAGCAGTGGGGCGACTAGGGGTCGATACAATGAGCAGTTCTTC
CASSGATRGRYNEQFF
>NA|NA|TRBV15|TRBJ1-6
TGTGCCACCAGCAGTCAATTTGGGTCACCCCTCCACTTT
CATSSQFGSPLHF
>TRBD1|few|TRBV3-1/TRBV3-2|TRBJ2-5
TGTGCCAGCAGCAACCGACAGGGGCGAAACCAAGAGACCCAGTACTTC
CASSNRQGRNQETQYF
>TRBD1|NA|TRBV6-2/TRBV6-3|TRBJ2-2
TGTGCCAGCAGTCAAAGGGGACAGGGCGCGAACACCGGGGAGCTGTTTTTT
CASSQRGQGANTGELFF
>NA|NA|TRBV2|TRBJ1-3
TGTGCCAGCAGACCCGAACGCAGGAGATTCTCTGGAAACACCATATATTTT
CASRPERRRFSGNTIYF
>NA|NA|TRBV24-1|TRBJ1-5
TGTGCCACCAGTGATTCGGGACCTTCACCGGATCAGCCCCAGCATTTT
CATSDSGPSPDQPQHF
>NA|NA|TRBV15|TRBJ2-7
TGTGCCACCAGCAGAGATTGGGCGGAGCAGTACTTC
CATSRDWAEQYF
>NA|NA|TRBV5-4|TRBJ2-5
TGTGCCAGCAGCTGGGGAACCGGGACATCAGAGACCCAGTACTTC
CASSWGTGTSETQYF
>NA|NA|TRBV24-1|TRBJ2-7
TGTGCCACCAGTGATCGGAGCTACGAGCAGTACTTC
CATSDRSYEQYF
>NA|NA|TRBV6-4|TRBJ1-1
TGTGCCAGCAGTGACACTTCCCGGGCTACTGAAGCTTTCTTT
CASSDTSRATEAFF
>NA|NA|TRBV21-1|TRBJ2-7
TGTGCCAGCAGCAAAGGGAGTCTAGGGGGACAATTCTACGAGCAGTACTTC
CASSKGSLGGQFYEQYF
>NA|NA|TRBV11-3|TRBJ1-1
TGTGCCAGCAGCTTAAGGGTCTACACTGAAGCTTTCTTT
CASSLRVYTEAFF
>TRBD1|once|TRBV2|TRBJ1-5
TGTGCCAGCAGTGCAGGGACAGGGGGCGCGGGGCAGCCCCAGCATTTT
CASSAGTGGAGQPQHF
>NA|few|TRBV25-1|TRBJ1-2
TGTGCCAGCCGGGGTGGGGGCTCGGGATATGGCTACACCTTC
CASRGGGSGYGYTF
>NA|once|TRBV30|TRBJ2-7
TGTGCCTTCAGCTGGGGGCAAAGGGAGCAGTACTTC
CAFSWGQREQYF
>NA|NA|TRBV4-1|TRBJ1-2
TGCGCCAGCAGCCAAGATACTGGTTTTAACTATGGCTACACCTTC
CASSQDTGFNYGYTF
>NA|NA|TRBV6-5|TRBJ2-7
TGTGCCAGCATAACAGGCGGCACAAGGTACGAGCAGTACTTC
CASITGGTRYEQYF
>NA|few|TRBV15|TRBJ1-5
TGTGCCACCAGCAGAGGTGTGGGACAGCCCCAGCATTTT
CATSRGVGQPQHF
>NA|NA|TRBV24-1|TRBJ2-3
TGTGCCACCAGTGATTTATGGGGGGATACGCAGTATTTT
CATSDLWGDTQYF
>NA|NA|TRBV7-9|TRBJ2-3
TGTGCCAGCAGCCCCAGGGAAGATACGCAGTATTTT
CASSPREDTQYF
>TRBD1|NA|TRBV19|TRBJ1-5
TGTGCCAGTAGATTGGGACAGACCCTGGGGCCCCAGCATTTT
CASRLGQTLGPQHF
>NA|few|TRBV7-2|TRBJ2-5
TGTGCCAGCAGCTTAGGAGGGGTGGCAACCCAGTACTTC
CASSLGGVATQYF